This passage covers 2 T cell receptor beta chains from one sample sequenced in a study of shared clonotypes between healthy human individuals. Profiling relied on immunoSEQ multiplex PCR, and the TCRdb table lists in-frame clones only, not all of them. Among some 500,000 clones, approximately 95% were seen once, and the ten largest hold under 0.065%. Sequencing was performed on naive CD4+ T cells sorted from blood. The sample's subset: CD45RA+ positively selected. The receptors were gathered from a woman aged 30 to 39 in good health.

The chain combines TRBV9 with TRBJ2-7; 14 positions match TRBD2. The germline V gene encodes CDR1 SGDLS and CDR2 YYNGEE. There are 19 residues in the CDR3. J lost 2 bases, V lost 0 bases, and 10 bases had no gene match. The CDR3 bases are TGTGCCAGCAGCGTAGACGGGACACGGACTAGCGGGAGGCCCTACGAGCAGTACTTC. Translation: CASSVDGTRTSGRPYEQYF.

This clone has a handful of counts. The rearrangement links TRBV18 to TRBJ2-7; 7 bases are a match to TRBD1. Unmatched junction bases numbered 9, after V lost 4 bases and J lost 6 bases. This CDR3 region has 14 residues. CDR1 KGHSH and CDR2 LQKENI come from the germline V gene. The CDR3: CASSQRDSEREQYF. CDR3 in DNA: TGTGCCAGCTCACAACGGGACAGCGAACGCGAGCAGTACTTC. Full variable domain (remainder filled in from reference TRBV18 and TRBJ2-7): NAGVMQNPRHLVRRRGQEARLRCSPMKGHSHVYWYRQLPEEGLKFMVYLQKENIIDESGMPKERFSAEFPKEGPSILRIQQVVRGDSAAYFCASSQRDSEREQYFGPGTRLTVT.